This T cell receptor (beta chain) was sequenced for a study of shared clonotypes between healthy human individuals. V was clipped by 7 bases and J by 3 bases, with 13 bases between them. The CDR3 is made up of 13 amino acids. Germline values: CDR1 MDHEN, CDR2 SYDVKM. Clones were sequenced by immunoSEQ multiplex PCR, and TCRdb holds only the in-frame ones, with some missing. Among fewer than 700,000 clones listed, around three quarters were seen once. The rearrangement links TRBV28 to TRBJ2-7; no firm D call. This receptor was identified in a woman between 40 and 55 years old in good health. Some clones in this sample may be carry-over from other donors' samples. The sequenced material came from PBMCs. The CDR3: CASMPSLVYEQYF. Written as DNA, the CDR3 is TGTGCCAGCATGCCCAGTTTGGTCTACGAGCAGTACTTC.